This TCR beta chain was captured in a study of T cell responses to AZD1222 COVID-19 vaccine. Study results and limitations: In the spike-specific TCR repertoire, nearly half reportedly target unmutated variant regions.

Profiled with immunoSEQ multiplex PCR; TCRdb holds only in-frame clones, not every one. The sample holds approximately 150,000 clones, 87% seen once. Concerning this clone: Its antigen is still unknown.

The CDR3 loop spans 13 amino acids. Trimming cost V 5 bases and J 3 bases, with 11 bases left between them. Germline V gene lookup returns CDR1 SGHVS and CDR2 FQNEAQ. This TCR was recovered from an adult who received the AZD1222 COVID-19 vaccine. The source material was peripheral blood, sampled 28 days after the second AZD1222 dose. V and J are TRBV7-8 and TRBJ2-7; D gene unclear. CDR3 nucleotides: TGTGCCAGCAGCCCCGGTGACCTCTACGAGCAGTACTTC. Protein: CASSPGDLYEQYF.